This TCR beta chain appears in the sequencing data of a study of T cell responses to AZD1222 COVID-19 vaccine. The table came from immunoSEQ multiplex PCR; TCRdb's copy has only in-frame clones and leaves some out. Of some 100,000 clones in the sample, 70% to 90% are singletons; the top ten hold 4% to 5%. Study outcomes and limitations: Only after the peak T cell response were repertoires sampled. CD4 TCRs associated with vaccination spanned spike, dominating at 160-218 and 743-854. Clonal diversity was possibly underestimated, and white British individuals and females predominated among donors.

The CDR3 is 16 residues long. The germline CDR1 and CDR2 sequences are SGHTS and YDEGEE. V was pared by 0 bases and J by 5 bases, with 12 bases between. Concerning this clone itself: Its specificity is not known.

J is TRBJ1-6 and V is TRBV5-8, with D unresolved. The sample was peripheral blood, taken on day 0 of MenACWY control vaccination. This sequence was found in an adult in good health. The CDR3 nucleotides read TGTGCCAGCAGCTTGGCCTTGTCAGGCCATAATTCACCCCTCCACTTT. Translating it yields CASSLALSGHNSPLHF.